This T cell receptor beta chain comes out of a study of post-analysis software for immune sequencing data. Libraries were made from TCR beta cDNA, and they carried unique molecular identifiers. MiXCR was run by TCRdb on the PCR reads, yielding one entry per CDR3 protein. In the table there are roughly 800,000 distinct CDR3 sequences, roughly 27% of which are singletons. In its sample, this clonotype was seen a few times. Its target is unknown. General observations from the study: Included in a set of roughly 5 TRBV segments more frequent in patients than controls were TRBV5-6, TRBV5-1 and TRBV20-1.

Per the germline V gene, CDR1 is MNHEY and CDR2 is SVGAGI. The V end was cut by 6 bases, the J end by 9 bases, with 20 bases between. The CDR3 extends over 14 amino acids. The sequence was collected from a girl aged 5-17 years with multiple sclerosis. The V gene is TRBV6-5, the J gene TRBJ2-5, with D possibly being TRBD2 (6 bases). The material sequenced was blood. The chain's CDR3 is CASSRGDTGEAQYF. For the CDR3, the DNA is TGTGCCAGCAGCCGAGGGGATACCGGGGAGGCCCAGTACTTC.